The 14 T cell receptor beta chains below come from one sample, sequenced in a study of neurological immune-mediated disorders. TCRdb reprocessed the 5' RACE reads via MiXCR and lists one record per CDR3 protein. Of 78,000 or so distinct CDR3 sequences in the sample, about 5% were seen once. Sequencing input: PBMCs. These TCRs come from a woman aged 25 to 39 with multiple sclerosis.

Ten or more counts support this clonotype. The chain has TRBV7-2 and TRBJ2-5; 10 bases are shared with TRBD2. V shed 1 base, J shed 4 bases, and the junction held 6 bases outside the gene matches. This CDR3 region has 16 residues. CDR1 and CDR2 from the germline V gene are SGHTA and FQGNSA. The CDR3 reads CASSLVPSGRGETQYF. The CDR3 DNA is TGTGCCAGCAGCTTAGTTCCTAGCGGGAGAGGAGAGACCCAGTACTTC.

This clonotype was seen at least ten times. The chain is built from TRBV20-1 and TRBJ2-7; 7 positions agree with TRBD2. The V and J ends lost 3 bases and 0 bases, in that order; junction bases with no gene match: 8. CDR3 length: 15 amino acids. CDR1 and CDR2 (germline): DFQATT, SNEGSKA (reference sequence). The CDR3 loop is CSASRPGGSSYEQYF. As DNA, the CDR3 is TGCAGTGCTAGTCGGCCGGGCGGGAGCTCCTACGAGCAGTACTTC.

Ten or more counts support this clonotype. This rearrangement joins TRBV5-6 to TRBJ1-6; 9 bases agree with TRBD1. The V segment lost 3 bases and the J segment 8 bases; nucleotides outside the gene matches: 3. Germline V gene data show CDR1 as SGHDT and CDR2 as YYEEEE. The CDR3 spans 14 residues. CDR3 sequence (DNA): TGTGCCAGCAGCTGGGGACAGGGTGATTCACCCCTCCACTTT. Its protein product is CASSWGQGDSPLHF.

This clonotype has just one count. The V call is TRBV20-1, the J call TRBJ2-3; D not certain. This CDR3 has 14 amino acids. V lost 8 bases and J 1 base, leaving 16 bases between the germline ends. CDR1 DFQATT and CDR2 SNEGSKA come from the germline V gene (reference sequence). CDR3 loop: CSPNIGSGTDTQYF. CDR3 bases: TGCAGTCCCAACATCGGGTCCGGCACAGATACGCAGTATTTT.

The chain is built from TRBV20-1 and TRBJ2-1; 7 bases are shared with TRBD2. Looked up from germline, CDR1 is DFQATT and CDR2 is SNEGSKA (reference sequence). V lost 0 bases and J lost 5; bases outside the gene matches: 4. The CDR3 is made up of 14 amino acids. CDR3 region: CSARDTTSHNEQFF. Here the CDR3 DNA reads TGCAGTGCTAGAGACACGACTAGCCACAATGAGCAGTTCTTC.

This clonotype came up many times. The chain employs TRBV2 and TRBJ1-2, with 7 bases identical to TRBD1. Losses at the gene ends were 6 bases for V and 3 bases for J; bases not matched to a gene: 19. The CDR3 contains 18 residues. Germline V gene lookup returns CDR1 SNHLY and CDR2 FYNNEI. The DNA of the CDR3 is TGTGCCAGCAGGGGAGGAGCGACAGGGCGGGAGGTCTACTATGGCTACACCTTC. This encodes CASRGGATGREVYYGYTF.

This clonotype was found many times. The chain is built from TRBV4-2 and TRBJ2-1; 10 bases fit TRBD2. The germline CDR1 and CDR2 sequences are LGHNA and YNFKEQ. CDR3 size: 15 residues. V was pared by 4 bases and J by 7 bases, with 7 bases of the junction left unmatched. Here the CDR3 DNA reads TGTGCCAGCAGCCTCAGCGGGGGGGCCTGGAATGAGCAGTTCTTC. Residues: CASSLSGGAWNEQFF.

This clonotype was seen more than once but under ten times. The chain joins TRBV20-1 to TRBJ2-3; 12 bases are shared with TRBD2. V was pared by 4 bases and J by 6 bases, with 11 bases of the junction left unmatched. The germline V gene encodes CDR1 DFQATT and CDR2 SNEGSKA (reference sequence). The CDR3 has 16 amino acids. CDR3 nucleotides: TGCAGTGCTAAGGCTAGCGGGAGGGGATGGTCGGATACGCAGTATTTT. This codes for CSAKASGRGWSDTQYF.

This clonotype was observed at least ten times. The chain is built from TRBV20-1 and TRBJ2-1; tentative D call: TRBD2 (6 bases). V lost 4 bases, J lost 2 bases, and 12 bases lay in between. Looked up from germline, CDR1 is DFQATT and CDR2 is SNEGSKA (reference sequence). The CDR3 totals 14 residues. The DNA of the CDR3 is TGCAGTGCTACCGGGACTGAGGCCTACAATGAGCAGTTCTTC. Protein sequence: CSATGTEAYNEQFF.

The table lists this clonotype with many counts. Being one base from a much bigger clone, this may be a read error. The chain uses TRBV5-6 and TRBJ2-5; unclear D gene. V was cut by 4 bases and J by 5 bases, with 15 bases left in between. Germline-derived CDR1 and CDR2 are SGHDT and YYEEEE. The length of the CDR3 is 14 residues. The CDR3 region has the DNA TGTGCCAGCAGCCAAACAAAGGGTTGGGAGACCCAGTACTTC. Translation: CASSQTKGWETQYF.

This clonotype was seen repeatedly, ten times or more. The gene calls are TRBV10-3 and TRBJ2-2; D is possibly TRBD1 (6 bases). The germline V gene has CDR1 ENHRY and CDR2 SYGVKD. The CDR3 extends over 15 amino acids. V gave up 10 bases and J gave up 4 bases, with 19 bases separating them. The chain's CDR3 is CASYSGQGSTGELFF. The CDR3 DNA reads TGTGCCAGCTACAGTGGGCAGGGGAGCACCGGGGAGCTGTTTTTT.

The table lists this clonotype with many counts. The V call is TRBV5-1, the J call TRBJ2-2; 13 bases align to TRBD2. The germline V gene has CDR1 SGHRS and CDR2 YFSETQ. There are 16 residues in the CDR3. The V segment lost 3 bases and the J segment 6 bases; nucleotides outside the gene matches: 5. This chain's CDR3 is CASSSPGLAGSGELFF. The CDR3 region has the DNA TGCGCCAGCAGCTCCCCGGGACTAGCGGGATCCGGGGAGCTGTTTTTT.

This clonotype was found many times. This chain connects TRBV7-8 to TRBJ2-7; D is possibly TRBD1 (6 bases). V gave up 11 bases and J gave up 4 bases, with 15 bases separating them. Germline V gene lookup returns CDR1 SGHVS and CDR2 FQNEAQ. This CDR3 comprises 12 residues. The CDR3 protein is CASSQGSYEQYV. The CDR3 nucleotides read TGTGCCTCAAGCCAGGGGTCATACGAGCAGTACGTC.

This clonotype was seen many times. The rearrangement uses TRBV7-6 and TRBJ2-3, with TRBD2 matching 16 bases. The CDR3 has 20 residues. V dropped 5 bases and J dropped 4; count of bases not matched to a gene: 15. Germline lookup yields CDR1 SGHVS and CDR2 FNYEAQ. The CDR3 DNA reads TGTGCCAGCAGCCGCGATCCCCCGGGACTAGCGGGGGGGCGGGCAGATACGCAGTATTTT. The encoded protein is CASSRDPPGLAGGRADTQYF.